One sample yielded the 30 T cell receptor beta chains listed below, sequenced in a study of cytomegalovirus exposure and HLA in healthy donors. The PCR employed 60 Vbeta primers together with 13 Jbeta primers. The protocol was immunoSEQ multiplex PCR, while the TCRdb copy is restricted to in-frame clones and leaves out a portion. The data show approximately 120,000 clones, roughly three quarters seen once. Sequences were obtained from PBMCs. The receptors shown here come from a woman between 40 and 55 years old in good health and CMV-seropositive.

This clone appeared once. V usage is TRBV7-2 and J usage is TRBJ2-3; no clear D gene. V dropped 4 bases and J dropped 2 bases, with 7 bases sitting between them. The germline V gene has CDR1 SGHTA and CDR2 FQGNSA. This CDR3 is built from 13 residues. The CDR3, as DNA: TGTGCCAGCAGCTCTTTATCCACAGATACGCAGTATTTT. This codes for CASSSLSTDTQYF.

V is TRBV7-3 and J is TRBJ2-3; perhaps TRBD1 as D (6 bases). From germline, CDR1 is SGHTA and CDR2 FQGTGA. There are 16 residues in the CDR3. V lost 4 bases to trimming and J lost 0 bases, with 14 bases between them. The CDR3 here is CASSSTGTSSTDTQYF. The CDR3 nucleotides read TGTGCCAGCAGCTCCACAGGGACCTCTAGCACAGATACGCAGTATTTT.

The rearrangement uses TRBV5-1 and TRBJ2-5, with a tentative D call TRBD1 (6 bases). The CDR3 is made up of 16 amino acids. Germline CDR1 SGHRS, CDR2 YFSETQ. The germline V and J ends were trimmed by 6 bases and 5 bases, with 23 bases remaining between them. The CDR3: CASTPPGHGAYETQYF. The CDR3 DNA is TGCGCCAGCACTCCACCGGGACATGGAGCCTATGAGACCCAGTACTTC. Full variable domain (remainder filled in from reference TRBV5-1 and TRBJ2-5): KAGVTQTPRYLIKTRGQQVTLSCSPISGHRSVSWYQQTPGQGLQFLFEYFSETQRNKGNFPGRFSGRQFSNSRSEMNVSTLELGDSALYLCASTPPGHGAYETQYFGPGTRLLVL.

CDR3: CASSFRTSGGAGDTQYF. For the CDR3, the DNA is TGTGCCAGCAGCTTTAGGACTAGCGGGGGGGCTGGAGATACGCAGTATTTT. The V gene is TRBV5-6, the J gene TRBJ2-3, with 15 bases identical to TRBD2. Per the germline V gene, CDR1 is SGHDT and CDR2 is YYEEEE. The CDR3 sequence is 17 residues long. V dropped 2 bases and J dropped 5; count of bases not matched to a gene: 6.

In nucleotides, the CDR3 is TGTGCCAGCAGTGCCCTCGCGGGGGTGGGAGAGACCCAGTACTTC. Translation gives CASSALAGVGETQYF. The gene calls are TRBV2 and TRBJ2-5; 7 bases agree with TRBD2. CDR1 SNHLY and CDR2 FYNNEI come from the germline V gene. CDR3 length: 15 amino acids. The V and J ends lost 4 bases and 4 bases, in that order; junction bases with no gene match: 9.

The chain links TRBV6-5 to TRBJ1-1; tentative D call: TRBD1 (5 bases). The CDR3 runs 13 residues. Germline V gene data show CDR1 as MNHEY and CDR2 as SVGAGI. Trimming left V 5 bases short and J 0 bases short, with 7 bases between. The CDR3 DNA sequence: TGTGCCAGCAGTGGACACTTGAACACTGAAGCTTTCTTT. As protein: CASSGHLNTEAFF.

The J gene is TRBJ1-1, the V gene TRBV4-1; 9 bases map to TRBD1. Germline trimming cut 5 bases from V and 3 bases from J; bases unmatched to any gene: 1. Germline assignment: CDR1 MGHRA and CDR2 YSYEKL. The CDR3 totals 13 residues. CDR3 region: CASSWDRDTEAFF. CDR3 DNA sequence: TGCGCCAGCAGCTGGGACAGGGACACTGAAGCTTTCTTT.

The J gene is TRBJ2-5, the V gene TRBV19; D is perhaps TRBD1 (5 bases). Trimming removed 5 bases from V and 1 base from J, with 14 bases in between. The germline V gene has CDR1 LNHDA and CDR2 SQIVND (reference sequence). This CDR3 region has 15 residues. The CDR3 loop reads CASSDSFKFQETQYF. The CDR3 DNA reads as TGTGCCAGTAGTGACAGCTTCAAATTCCAAGAGACCCAGTACTTC.

This chain links TRBV5-6 with TRBJ1-5; D is possibly TRBD1 (6 bases). This CDR3 comprises 17 residues. V dropped 2 bases and J dropped 6 bases, with 21 bases sitting between them. The germline V gene encodes CDR1 SGHDT and CDR2 YYEEEE. CDR3 sequence: CASSLRVAGAGVQPQHF. In DNA form, the CDR3 reads TGTGCCAGCAGCTTAAGGGTCGCGGGGGCGGGGGTTCAGCCCCAGCATTTT. Together with reference TRBV5-6 and TRBJ1-5, the CDR3 gives the full variable domain: DAGVTQSPTHLIKTRGQQVTLRCSPKSGHDTVSWYQQALGQGPQFIFQYYEEEERQRGNFPDRFSGHQFPNYSSELNVNALLLGDSALYLCASSLRVAGAGVQPQHFGDGTRLSIL.

J is TRBJ2-7 and V is TRBV5-1; maybe TRBD2 (5 bases). V gave up 2 bases and J gave up 7 bases, with 16 bases separating them. The germline gives CDR1 SGHRS, CDR2 YFSETQ. The CDR3 is 14 residues long. The CDR3 nucleotides are TGCGCCAGCAGCTTCGGCAGATCTCGAGGGGAGCAGTACTTC. Its translation: CASSFGRSRGEQYF.

The CDR3 region is CASSIRDRGTEAFF. In DNA form, the CDR3 reads TGTGCCAGTAGTATCCGGGACAGGGGGACTGAAGCTTTCTTT. The chain carries TRBV19 and TRBJ1-1; 11 bases are shared with TRBD1. Per germline, CDR1 LNHDA and CDR2 SQIVND (reference sequence). J was trimmed by 5 bases and V by 3 bases; bases with no gene match: 2. This CDR3 spans 14 amino acids. Drawing the rest from reference TRBV19 and TRBJ1-1, the complete variable domain is DGGITQSPKYLFRKEGQNVTLSCEQNLNHDAMYWYRQDPGQGLRLIYYSQIVNDFQKGDIAEGYSVSREKKESFPLTVTSAQKNPTAFYLCASSIRDRGTEAFFGQGTRLTVV.

This clone was observed a few times. The genes are TRBV6-1 and TRBJ2-7; D is uncertain. V lost 0 bases to trimming and J lost 0 bases, with 3 bases between them. CDR1 is MNHNS and CDR2 is SASEGT in the germline V gene. This CDR3 is 13 amino acids long. CDR3 residues: CASSEAYSYEQYF. The CDR3 bases are TGTGCCAGCAGTGAAGCGTACTCCTACGAGCAGTACTTC.

The chain couples TRBV10-3 to TRBJ2-7, with D tentatively TRBD2 (6 bases). Trimming stripped 2 bases from V and 2 bases from J, with 10 bases between. CDR3 size: 14 residues. Germline CDR1 is ENHRY and CDR2 is SYGVKD. The CDR3 sequence is CAISEGGTTYEQYF. CDR3 DNA sequence: TGTGCCATCAGTGAGGGGGGGACCACCTACGAGCAGTACTTC.

This chain uses TRBV5-8 with TRBJ1-1; unclear D gene. This CDR3 is 15 amino acids long. V dropped 4 bases and J dropped 0 bases, with 13 bases sitting between them. The germline V gene has CDR1 SGHTS and CDR2 YDEGEE. DNA of the CDR3: TGTGCCAGCAGCCCCAGGACTGGAATGAACACTGAAGCTTTCTTT. Translated: CASSPRTGMNTEAFF.

This clone was detected a few times. V usage is TRBV6-6 and J usage is TRBJ1-1; D ambiguous. Germline CDR1 and CDR2: MNHNY and SVGAGI (reference sequence). V was pared by 6 bases and J by 0 bases, with 11 bases between. The CDR3 extends over 14 amino acids. Here the CDR3 reads CASSLDRMNTEAFF. The CDR3 coding sequence is TGTGCCAGCAGCCTAGACCGAATGAACACTGAAGCTTTCTTT.

The rearrangement uses TRBV30 and TRBJ1-6, with D possibly being TRBD1 (5 bases). This CDR3 comprises 12 residues. Deletions cut 0 bases from V and 13 bases from J, with 10 bases between. The germline CDR1 and CDR2 sequences are GTSNPN and SVGIG (reference sequence). CDR3 coding DNA: TGTGCCTGGAGTGTAGGGGCGGCCCCCCTCCACTTT. Protein product: CAWSVGAAPLHF.

This clone was recorded once. CDR3 amino acids: CASHPVRTGGSEAFF. Written as DNA, the CDR3 is TGTGCCAGCCATCCCGTAAGGACAGGGGGCTCTGAAGCTTTCTTT. V gene TRBV2 combines with J gene TRBJ1-1, with 11 bases matching TRBD1. The CDR3 sequence is 15 residues long. Losses at the gene ends were 8 bases for V and 6 bases for J; bases not matched to a gene: 11. Per germline, CDR1 SNHLY and CDR2 FYNNEI.

The genes are TRBV30 and TRBJ1-3; D is uncertain. Germline values: CDR1 GTSNPN, CDR2 SVGIG (reference sequence). This CDR3 is built from 13 residues. The V end was cut by 1 base, the J end by 4 bases, with 8 bases between. The CDR3 here is CAWSGGLGNTIYF. Written as DNA, the CDR3 is TGTGCCTGGAGTGGAGGGTTAGGAAACACCATATATTTT. Together with reference TRBV30 and TRBJ1-3, the CDR3 gives the full variable domain: SQTIHQWPATLVQPVGSPLSLECTVEGTSNPNLYWYRQAAGRGLQLLFYSVGIGQISSEVPQNLSASRPQDRQFILSSKKLLLSDSGFYLCAWSGGLGNTIYFGEGSWLTVV.

The chain's CDR3 is CATTPGAGANVLTF. The DNA for the CDR3 is TGCGCCACCACCCCAGGGGCCGGGGCCAACGTCCTGACTTTC. V gene TRBV5-1 combines with J gene TRBJ2-6; TRBD1 is a possible D gene (6 bases). The CDR3 runs 14 residues. V lost 9 bases, J lost 4 bases, and 14 bases lay in between. CDR1 and CDR2 from the germline V gene are SGHRS and YFSETQ.

The chain links TRBV2 to TRBJ1-2, with D possibly being TRBD1 (5 bases). Germline lookup yields CDR1 SNHLY and CDR2 FYNNEI. V was trimmed by 5 bases and J by 4 bases, leaving 17 bases between them. The CDR3 extends over 15 amino acids. The DNA of the CDR3 is TGTGCCAGCAGTAAACTCCAGGGCTCGGTCTATGGCTACACCTTC. Its protein product is CASSKLQGSVYGYTF.

This rearrangement joins TRBV30 to TRBJ2-1; TRBD2 matches at 11 bases. With 3 bases clipped from V and 0 bases from J, the junction kept 22 bases outside the gene matches. This CDR3 spans 22 amino acids. The germline gives CDR1 GTSNPN, CDR2 SVGIG (reference sequence). CDR3 in amino acids: CAWSSLIGSGGVTESSYNEQFF. CDR3 DNA: TGTGCCTGGAGCTCTCTAATTGGTAGCGGGGGGGTTACTGAGAGCTCCTACAATGAGCAGTTCTTC.

J is TRBJ1-1 and V is TRBV12-5, with 10 positions matching TRBD1. CDR3 length: 16 residues. V gave up 5 bases and J gave up 4 bases; unmatched junction bases: 10. The germline V gene has CDR1 LGHNT and CDR2 FRNRAP. The CDR3 sequence: CASGPSWTGGRTEAFF. The CDR3 DNA sequence: TGTGCTAGTGGTCCTTCGTGGACAGGGGGTCGCACTGAAGCTTTCTTT.

The chain couples TRBV5-1 to TRBJ1-4, with D maybe TRBD1 (6 bases). This CDR3 has 16 residues. Per germline, CDR1 SGHRS and CDR2 YFSETQ. V dropped 0 bases and J dropped 6 bases, with 15 bases sitting between them. CDR3 in amino acids: CASSLGSGGKDEKLFF. The CDR3 DNA reads TGCGCCAGCAGCTTGGGGTCGGGGGGCAAGGATGAAAAACTGTTTTTT.

This rearrangement joins TRBV11-2 to TRBJ2-3; tentative D call: TRBD2 (6 bases). V was shortened by 1 base and J by 14 bases, with 13 bases between the two germline ends. The CDR3 has 12 amino acids. Per germline, CDR1 SGHAT and CDR2 FQNNGV. CDR3 sequence reads: CASSLAGGWPYF. For the CDR3, the DNA is TGTGCCAGCAGCTTAGCCGGAGGGTGGCCGTATTTT.

This clone was recorded once. The chain links TRBV29-1 to TRBJ2-5, with 8 bases that match TRBD1. Looked up from germline, CDR1 is SQVTM and CDR2 is ANQGSEA. V was pared by 3 bases and J by 6 bases, with 6 bases of the junction left unmatched. The CDR3 is 13 amino acids. The CDR3, as DNA: TGCAGCGTTGAGAGACAGGGGAGGCAGACCCAGTACTTC. Its translation: CSVERQGRQTQYF. Together with reference TRBV29-1 and TRBJ2-5, the CDR3 gives the full variable domain: SAVISQKPSRDICQRGTSLTIQCQVDSQVTMMFWYRQQPGQSLTLIATANQGSEATYESGFVIDKFPISRPNLTFSTLTVSNMSPEDSSIYLCSVERQGRQTQYFGPGTRLLVL.

The chain joins TRBV30 to TRBJ1-1; 7 positions match TRBD1. With 4 bases clipped from V and 0 bases from J, the junction kept 11 bases outside the gene matches. CDR3 length: 16 amino acids. CDR1 and CDR2 (germline): GTSNPN, SVGIG (reference sequence). CDR3 in DNA: TGTGCCTGGATCTCACCACAGGGGCGGATGAACACTGAAGCTTTCTTT. Its protein product is CAWISPQGRMNTEAFF.

The J gene is TRBJ2-3, the V gene TRBV7-3; D uncertain. Trimming shortened V by 5 bases and J by 6 bases, and 12 bases separated the two germline ends. The CDR3 consists of 13 residues. The germline gives CDR1 SGHTA, CDR2 FQGTGA. CDR3 sequence reads: CASSPQADDTQYF. CDR3 nucleotide sequence: TGTGCCAGCAGCCCTCAGGCTGACGATACGCAGTATTTT.

The gene calls are TRBV7-2 and TRBJ1-5, with D unclear. Germline CDR1 is SGHTA and CDR2 is FQGNSA. The V end was cut by 1 base, the J end by 6 bases, with 10 bases between. This CDR3 is 14 amino acids long. The DNA of the CDR3 is TGTGCCAGCAGCTTAGATTCCACGGGTCAGCCCCAGCATTTT. It yields the protein CASSLDSTGQPQHF.

V is TRBV11-2 and J is TRBJ1-2; 7 nucleotides line up with TRBD1. V shed 3 bases, J shed 7 bases, and the junction held 5 bases outside the gene matches. The CDR3 runs 13 residues. Germline CDR1 SGHAT, CDR2 FQNNGV. CDR3 sequence: CASSFGTAGGYTF. The CDR3 coding sequence is TGTGCCAGCAGCTTCGGGACAGCGGGTGGCTACACCTTC.

A single count supports this clone. The chain carries TRBV30 and TRBJ1-2, with D maybe TRBD1 (6 bases). This CDR3 comprises 14 residues. Trimming left V 5 bases short and J 4 bases short, with 17 bases between. Germline lookup yields CDR1 GTSNPN and CDR2 SVGIG (reference sequence). The CDR3 region has the DNA TGTGCCTGGGAATATCGGACAGTCTTCTATGGCTACACCTTC. Its translation is CAWEYRTVFYGYTF.